The 12 T cell receptor beta chains presented below share a single source sample, sequenced in a study of blood T cell repertoires in COVID-19. Profiled with immunoSEQ multiplex PCR; TCRdb holds only in-frame clones, not every one. The sample gives approximately 500,000 clones, 88% of which show up once; 1.5% to 2% is in the top ten. Specimen: PBMCs or T cells enriched from blood (not recorded which). Receptors were obtained from a middle-aged woman who had recovered from COVID-19.

This clone was picked up many times. The V and J genes are TRBV7-9 and TRBJ1-2; 9 bases align to TRBD1. Trimming at V came to 10 bases and at J to 3 bases, leaving 6 bases not matched to a gene. Germline CDR1 is SEHNR and CDR2 is FQNEAQ (reference sequence). CDR3 length: 13 residues. CDR3 residues: CAIENRGHYGYTF. Written as DNA, the CDR3 is TGTGCCATCGAGAACAGGGGGCACTATGGCTACACCTTC.

The chain is built from TRBV6-1 and TRBJ1-4; D is possibly TRBD1 (5 bases). Per the germline V gene, CDR1 is MNHNS and CDR2 is SASEGT. The CDR3 contains 12 residues. The ends were cut back, 2 bases at V and 16 bases at J, with 14 bases in the middle. The CDR3 nucleotides read TGTGCCAGCAGTGAAACGGGGGATGGTTGGTTTTTT. Amino acids: CASSETGDGWFF.

This rearrangement joins TRBV5-5 to TRBJ2-3; D may be TRBD2 (6 bases). This CDR3 has 18 residues. Germline CDR1 and CDR2: SGHKS and YYEKEE (reference sequence). V was trimmed by 2 bases and J by 2 bases, leaving 21 bases between them. In DNA form, the CDR3 reads TGTGCCAGCAGCTTTAATCGGCGGGGTGTCGGCTACACAGATACGCAGTATTTT. It codes for CASSFNRRGVGYTDTQYF.

This chain links TRBV15 with TRBJ1-2; maybe TRBD1 (6 bases). The V and J ends lost 0 bases and 2 bases respectively, with 13 bases between them. The V gene's germline CDR1 is LNHNV and CDR2 YYDKDF (reference sequence). CDR3 length equals 16 residues. The CDR3 region is CATSRDRTAENYGYTF. In DNA form, the CDR3 reads TGTGCCACCAGCAGAGATCGGACAGCCGAGAACTATGGCTACACCTTC. Combining the CDR3 with reference TRBV15 and TRBJ1-2 gives the whole variable domain DAMVIQNPRYQVTQFGKPVTLSCSQTLNHNVMYWYQQKSSQAPKLLFHYYDKDFNNEADTPDNFQSRRPNTSFCFLDIRSPGLGDTAMYLCATSRDRTAENYGYTFGSGTRLTVV.

V and J are TRBV10-3 and TRBJ2-7; D perhaps matches TRBD2 (6 bases). V lost 6 bases and J 4 bases, leaving 16 bases between the germline ends. CDR3 length: 14 residues. CDR1 and CDR2 (germline): ENHRY, SYGVKD. The CDR3 DNA sequence: TGTGCCATCAGCCTCGCGGGACGGAATTACGAGCAGTACTTC. Its protein is CAISLAGRNYEQYF.

Points on this clone: Different DNA sequences within this sample yield the same CDR3. The rearrangement links TRBV11-2 to TRBJ1-1; D ambiguous. The V and J ends lost 5 bases and 1 base respectively, with 8 bases between them. Germline CDR1 and CDR2: SGHAT and FQNNGV. This CDR3 is built from 13 residues. The CDR3 coding sequence is TGTGCCAGCAGCCTGAGGGAGAACACTGAAGCTTTCTTT. Amino acid sequence: CASSLRENTEAFF.

Only one count was recorded for this clone. J is TRBJ2-7 and V is TRBV7-2; 7 nucleotides agree with TRBD1. J was trimmed by 2 bases and V by 4 bases; bases with no gene match: 14. The CDR3 consists of 17 residues. Looked up from germline, CDR1 is SGHTA and CDR2 is FQGNSA. The CDR3 spells CASSSRGQAGSTYEQYF. In nucleotides, the CDR3 is TGTGCCAGCAGCTCCCGTGGACAGGCCGGGTCCACCTACGAGCAGTACTTC.

The genes are TRBV13 and TRBJ2-1; 10 bases agree with TRBD2. The CDR3 has 17 amino acids. CDR1 and CDR2 (germline): PRHDT, FYEKMQ (reference sequence). The V segment lost 5 bases and the J segment 3 bases; nucleotides outside the gene matches: 10. CDR3 amino acids: CASSLRASGSFYNEQFF. CDR3 coding DNA: TGTGCCAGCAGCCTCCGTGCTAGCGGGAGCTTCTACAATGAGCAGTTCTTC.

This chain connects TRBV7-9 to TRBJ2-5, with TRBD1 matching 8 bases. Per germline, CDR1 SEHNR and CDR2 FQNEAQ (reference sequence). The V gene end was trimmed by 5 bases and the J gene end by 1 base; junction bases not matched to a gene: 9. The CDR3 consists of 16 residues. The CDR3 DNA sequence: TGTGCCAGCAGCCGGACAGGGTTGCGGTCCCAAGAGACCCAGTACTTC. It codes for CASSRTGLRSQETQYF.

This clone showed up just once. The gene calls are TRBV4-3 and TRBJ2-3; TRBD2 matches at 8 bases. The CDR3 totals 18 residues. Trimming removed 3 bases from V and 3 bases from J; junction bases left unmatched: 14. Germline lookup yields CDR1 LGHNA and CDR2 YSLEER. CDR3 nucleotides: TGCGCCAGCAGCCAGGGAACTCCGGGACTAGGAGAAACAGATACGCAGTATTTT. It yields the protein CASSQGTPGLGETDTQYF.

The chain has TRBV7-9 and TRBJ1-1, with D unclear. This CDR3 comprises 15 residues. In germline, CDR1 is SEHNR, CDR2 FQNEAQ (reference sequence). Trimming removed 5 bases at V and 0 bases at J, with 13 bases between. The CDR3 is CASSPPFEMNTEAFF. The CDR3 bases are TGTGCCAGCAGCCCTCCATTCGAGATGAACACTGAAGCTTTCTTT.

The chain joins TRBV5-8 to TRBJ2-5; D is uncertain. Germline V gene sequence: CDR1 SGHTS, CDR2 YDEGEE. There are 14 residues in the CDR3. V was shortened by 1 base and J by 2 bases, with 9 bases between the two germline ends. The CDR3, as DNA: TGTGCCAGCAGCTTGTATTCGCAGCAAGAGACCCAGTACTTC. Its protein product is CASSLYSQQETQYF.